The 16 T cell receptor beta chains below were found in one sample sequenced in a study of shared T cell receptors in the human thymus (dated by TCRdb to the early 2020s). The library relied on the immunoSEQ multiplex PCR assay. TCRdb retrieved this table from immuneACCESS and kept in-frame rearrangements only. Not all clones are present; in checked studies, unresolved V genes account for under half, and no reason is known for the remainder. This sample gives about 380,000 clones in total; around 93% of them show up just once. The ten largest make up approximately 0.02% of the sample. Sequenced input: thymocytes. The receptor source for this set is a human donor.

The genes are TRBV6-5 and TRBJ2-7; 11 bases line up with TRBD1. Germline values: CDR1 MNHEY, CDR2 SVGAGI. With V trimmed by 4 bases and J by 2 bases, 4 bases remained unmatched. The CDR3 contains 15 residues. As DNA, the CDR3 is TGTGCCAGCAGTTCCGGGACAGGGGGTCCCTACGAGCAGTACTTC. Protein: CASSSGTGGPYEQYF.

This clone was counted a single time. The chain recombines TRBV7-2 with TRBJ2-1; 9 bases match TRBD2. J was trimmed by 0 bases and V by 5 bases; bases with no gene match: 8. The CDR3 loop spans 17 amino acids. Germline-derived CDR1 and CDR2 are SGHTA and FQGNSA. The CDR3 DNA sequence: TGTGCCAGCAGCCAGCACGGGACTAGCCGCTCCTACAATGAGCAGTTCTTC. Its protein is CASSQHGTSRSYNEQFF.

The chain is built from TRBV28 and TRBJ1-2; 10 bases match TRBD1. V shed 6 bases and J 8 bases; nucleotides not matched to a gene: 15. This CDR3 contains 16 residues. Germline V gives CDR1 MDHEN, CDR2 SYDVKM. CDR3 nucleotide sequence: TGTGCCAGCAGCCGTACGGGACAGGGGTCCCTCGCAGGCTACACCTTC. Protein sequence: CASSRTGQGSLAGYTF.

This clone was found once. The V call is TRBV6-1, the J call TRBJ2-7, with D unresolved. The CDR3 totals 10 residues. The V and J ends lost 8 bases and 1 base respectively, with 3 bases between them. The germline CDR1 and CDR2 sequences are MNHNS and SASEGT. CDR3 region: CASGSYEQYF. CDR3 coding DNA: TGTGCCAGCGGATCCTACGAGCAGTACTTC.

J is TRBJ1-1 and V is TRBV27; tentatively, D is TRBD1 (5 bases). Trimming took 6 bases from V and 0 from J, leaving 8 bases between them. Germline lookup yields CDR1 MNHEY and CDR2 SMNVEV (reference sequence). This CDR3 spans 13 amino acids. CDR3 coding DNA: TGTGCCAGCAGCCGGGGCCTGAACACTGAAGCTTTCTTT. This codes for CASSRGLNTEAFF.

The V and J genes are TRBV29-1 and TRBJ2-5; the D gene is possibly TRBD1 (7 bases). CDR3 size: 15 residues. CDR1 and CDR2 from the germline V gene are SQVTM and ANQGSEA. V lost 2 bases and J 4 bases, leaving 17 bases between the germline ends. CDR3 DNA sequence: TGCAGCGTTGAAATAGTTGGCAGGGGGGCAGAGACCCAGTACTTC. As protein: CSVEIVGRGAETQYF.

V is TRBV4-2 and J is TRBJ2-7; 10 bases agree with TRBD2. The CDR3 extends over 15 amino acids. Germline V CDR1 and CDR2: LGHNA, YNFKEQ. V dropped 6 bases and J dropped 2; count of bases not matched to a gene: 7. CDR3 sequence: CASRLTSGAPYEQYF. CDR3 bases: TGTGCCAGCAGACTCACTAGCGGGGCCCCCTACGAGCAGTACTTC.

The V call is TRBV23-1, the J call TRBJ2-5; 14 nucleotides line up with TRBD2. TRBV23-1 is classed as an ORF, of uncertain function. This CDR3 has 14 residues. The V gene end was trimmed by 6 bases and the J gene end by 5 bases; junction bases not matched to a gene: 2. The CDR3 is CASRGLAGEETQYF. The CDR3 DNA is TGCGCCAGCAGGGGACTAGCGGGAGAGGAGACCCAGTACTTC.

The CDR3 bases are TGCGCCAGCAGCCGAATTAGCGGTAGGCAAGAGACCCAGTACTTC. Protein product: CASSRISGRQETQYF. The chain has TRBV4-3 and TRBJ2-5; a possible D gene is TRBD2 (6 bases). Germline CDR1 is LGHNA and CDR2 is YSLEER. Trimming pared 4 bases from V and 2 bases from J, leaving 14 bases between. The length of the CDR3 is 15 residues.

The chain couples TRBV27 to TRBJ1-2; D possibly corresponds to TRBD1 (5 bases). This CDR3 is 15 amino acids long. In germline, CDR1 is MNHEY, CDR2 SMNVEV (reference sequence). V was cut by 2 bases and J by 0 bases, with 10 bases left in between. The CDR3 nucleotides read TGTGCCAGCAGTTTAAAACGGGGACCTAACTATGGCTACACCTTC. It specifies CASSLKRGPNYGYTF.

This clone was detected once. This sequence joins TRBV29-1 and TRBJ1-1; TRBD1 is a possible D gene (5 bases). This CDR3 contains 16 residues. CDR1 is SQVTM, CDR2 ANQGSEA, per germline. V was clipped by 1 base and J by 0 bases, with 15 bases between them. Here the CDR3 DNA reads TGCAGCGTTGAAGCGGGACTGGGGAGGATGAACACTGAAGCTTTCTTT. It encodes CSVEAGLGRMNTEAFF.

The gene calls are TRBV30 and TRBJ2-7; 11 positions match TRBD2. V was pared by 2 bases and J by 3 bases, with 6 bases of the junction left unmatched. There are 15 residues in the CDR3. CDR1 is GTSNPN and CDR2 is SVGIG in the germline V gene (reference sequence). This CDR3 is CAWSPILAGGYEQYF. The DNA of the CDR3 is TGTGCCTGGAGTCCTATTCTAGCGGGAGGCTACGAGCAGTACTTC.

The CDR3 region has the DNA TGTGCCAGCAGAGATACTAGCGCGGACTACGAGCAGTACTTC. It yields the protein CASRDTSADYEQYF. V is TRBV2 and J is TRBJ2-7; 7 bases align to TRBD2. Germline CDR1 and CDR2: SNHLY and FYNNEI. V lost 6 bases, J lost 3 bases, and 8 bases stayed unmatched. The CDR3 sequence is 14 residues long.

The chain combines TRBV6-5 with TRBJ2-1, with 7 bases fitting TRBD1. V lost 0 bases to trimming and J lost 6 bases; unmatched junction nucleotides: 8. The germline V gene has CDR1 MNHEY and CDR2 SVGAGI. This CDR3 spans 16 amino acids. The CDR3 loop reads CASSYSRKTGFNEQFF. The CDR3, as DNA: TGTGCCAGCAGTTACTCGAGAAAGACAGGGTTCAATGAGCAGTTCTTC.

A note on this clone: The junction departs from the called germline gene at one end, perhaps through a read error. The chain combines TRBV27 with TRBJ2-2, with 8 bases lining up with TRBD1. The CDR3 runs to 18 residues. Germline-derived CDR1 and CDR2 are MNHEY and SMNVEV (reference sequence). DNA of the CDR3: TGTGCCAGCAGTCTATCCTCCAGGACAGGGCAGAACACCGGGGAGCTGTTTTTT. The encoded protein is CASSLSSRTGQNTGELFF.

This clone is a singleton in its sample. The chain employs TRBV29-1 and TRBJ1-2, with D uncertain. Germline-derived CDR1 and CDR2 are SQVTM and ANQGSEA. V lost 0 bases, J lost 3 bases, and 5 bases lay in between. The CDR3 runs 12 residues. DNA of the CDR3: TGCAGCGTTGAAGACTCCTACTATGGCTACACCTTC. As protein: CSVEDSYYGYTF.